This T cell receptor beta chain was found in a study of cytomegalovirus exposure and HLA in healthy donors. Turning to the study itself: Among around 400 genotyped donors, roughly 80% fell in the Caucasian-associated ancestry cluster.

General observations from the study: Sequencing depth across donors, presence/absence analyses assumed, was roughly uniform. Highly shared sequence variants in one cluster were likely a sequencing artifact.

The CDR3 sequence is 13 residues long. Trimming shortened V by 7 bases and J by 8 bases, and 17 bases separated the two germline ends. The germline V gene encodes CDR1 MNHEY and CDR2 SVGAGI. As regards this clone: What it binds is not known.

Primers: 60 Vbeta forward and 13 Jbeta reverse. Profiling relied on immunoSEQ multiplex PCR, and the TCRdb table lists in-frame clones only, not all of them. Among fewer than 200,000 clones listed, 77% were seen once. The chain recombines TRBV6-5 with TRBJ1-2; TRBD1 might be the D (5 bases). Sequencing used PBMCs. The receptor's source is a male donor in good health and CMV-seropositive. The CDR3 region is CASTSRGIEGYTF. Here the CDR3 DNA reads TGTGCCAGCACCTCCCGGGGGATAGAGGGCTACACCTTC.